One sample yielded the 30 T cell receptor beta chains listed below, sequenced in a study of spatial heterogeneity in lung cancer. The time point: sample taken at primary tumor resection. TCRdb ran MiXCR on the 5' RACE reads and lists one entry per CDR3 protein. This table has about 22,000 distinct CDR3 sequences, about 5.6% appearing once. This specimen was PBMCs, taken at surgery. These receptors all come from a male donor with early-stage non-small cell lung cancer.

This clonotype was detected many times. This rearrangement joins TRBV6-1 to TRBJ2-3; D may be TRBD1 (6 bases). The germline V and J ends were trimmed by 4 bases and 5 bases, with 16 bases remaining between them. In germline, CDR1 is MNHNS, CDR2 SASEGT. CDR3 length equals 15 residues. DNA of the CDR3: TGTGCCAGCAGTGTACATACAGGGTCTGGAGATACGCAGTATTTT. This translates into CASSVHTGSGDTQYF.

The sample holds many counts of this clonotype. The chain uses TRBV3-1 and TRBJ2-5; 9 bases fit TRBD1. V lost 5 bases to trimming and J lost 1 base; unmatched junction nucleotides: 14. This CDR3 comprises 18 residues. The germline V gene encodes CDR1 LGHDT and CDR2 YNNKEL (reference sequence). CDR3 sequence reads: CASSGPVNRGPTQETQYF. CDR3 coding DNA: TGTGCCAGCAGCGGTCCAGTTAACAGGGGGCCAACCCAAGAGACCCAGTACTTC.

This clonotype was detected only a few times. The chain links TRBV6-5 to TRBJ1-3; the D is unclear. V lost 7 bases and J lost 4, with 8 bases in between. Germline V CDR1 and CDR2: MNHEY, SVGAGI. This CDR3 is 12 amino acids long. The CDR3 protein is CASTSNGNTIYF. DNA of the CDR3: TGTGCCAGCACTTCGAACGGAAACACCATATATTTT.

At least ten counts were recorded for this clonotype. The chain carries TRBV5-1 and TRBJ2-3, with 9 positions matching TRBD2. Germline CDR1 and CDR2: SGHRS and YFSETQ. Germline trimming cut 4 bases from V and 2 bases from J; bases unmatched to any gene: 11. CDR3 size: 17 residues. In nucleotides, the CDR3 is TGCGCCAGCAGCCAAAAATCAGCGGGGGGCTACACAGATACGCAGTATTTT. This translates into CASSQKSAGGYTDTQYF.

This clonotype was observed at least ten times. The gene calls are TRBV20-1 and TRBJ2-1, with TRBD2 matching 8 bases. The CDR3 spans 15 residues. CDR1 and CDR2 from the germline V gene are DFQATT and SNEGSKA (reference sequence). V trimming: 3 bases; J trimming: 5 bases; junction bases outside the gene matches: 9. This CDR3 is CSASALRTSHNEQFF. DNA for the CDR3: TGCAGTGCTAGCGCTCTAAGGACTAGCCACAATGAGCAGTTCTTC.

This clonotype was counted many times. The rearrangement uses TRBV25-1 and TRBJ1-6; maybe TRBD1 (6 bases). The CDR3 is 14 residues long. Between the trimmed V and J ends, which lost 6 bases and 7 bases, there was a span of 13 bases. Germline V CDR1 and CDR2: MGHDK, SYGVNS. The CDR3: CASSQGISNSPLHF. For the CDR3, the DNA is TGTGCCAGCAGCCAGGGGATTTCGAATTCACCCCTCCACTTT.

The chain recombines TRBV6-6 with TRBJ1-6, with D possibly matching TRBD1 (6 bases). The CDR3 is 13 amino acids. Germline V gene data show CDR1 as MNHNY and CDR2 as SVGAGI (reference sequence). V was pared by 7 bases and J by 6 bases, with 10 bases between. This CDR3 is CASNRDSNSPLHF. In DNA, the CDR3 is TGTGCCAGCAACAGGGACTCTAATTCACCCCTCCACTTT.

This clonotype was seen repeatedly, ten times or more. This chain connects TRBV7-2 to TRBJ1-6; no definite D call. Per germline, CDR1 SGHTA and CDR2 FQGNSA. V lost 2 bases and J lost 7, with 6 bases in between. This CDR3 has 13 amino acids. Here the CDR3 DNA reads TGTGCCAGCAGCTTATCTCCGAATTCACCCCTCCACTTT. Protein product: CASSLSPNSPLHF.

In its sample, this clonotype was seen a few times. The gene calls are TRBV6-1 and TRBJ2-1, with TRBD2 matching 9 bases. The V gene's germline CDR1 is MNHNS and CDR2 SASEGT. The CDR3 runs to 14 residues. Trimming took 4 bases from V and 5 from J; bases not matched to a gene: 3. The DNA of the CDR3 is TGTGCCAGCAGTGTAGCGGGGGTCCACAATGAGCAGTTCTTC. Translated, it gives CASSVAGVHNEQFF.

This clonotype appeared many times. CDR3 protein: CASSLGYMNTEAFF. In DNA form, the CDR3 reads TGCGCCAGCAGCTTGGGATATATGAACACTGAAGCTTTCTTT. The genes are TRBV5-1 and TRBJ1-1, with D uncertain. The CDR3 loop spans 14 amino acids. From germline, CDR1 is SGHRS and CDR2 YFSETQ. The V end lost 0 bases, the J end lost 0 bases, and 6 bases lay between the germline ends.

This clonotype was observed at least ten times. One end of the junction is discordant with germline, which a read error may explain. The J gene is TRBJ2-5, the V gene TRBV7-7, with 10 bases aligning to TRBD2. The CDR3 length is 16 residues. CDR1 is SSHAT, CDR2 FNYEAQ, per germline (reference sequence). CDR3 amino acids: CASSAFSGGTQETQYF. The CDR3 region has the DNA TGTGCTAGCAGCGCCTTTAGCGGGGGGACCCAAGAGACCCAGTACTTC. Looking up the rest from reference TRBV7-7 and TRBJ2-5 gives the full variable domain: GAGVSQSPRYKVTKRGQDVTLRCDPISSHATLYWYQQALGQGPEFLTYFNYEAQPDKSGLPSDRFSAERPEGSISTLTIQRTEQRDSAMYRCASSAFSGGTQETQYFGPGTRLLVL.

This clonotype was seen at least ten times. The rearrangement uses TRBV7-2 and TRBJ2-2; D is unclear. The CDR3 covers 17 residues. Germline V gene data show CDR1 as SGHTA and CDR2 as FQGNSA. V lost 3 bases to trimming and J lost 7 bases, with 21 bases between them. This chain's CDR3 is CASSFSPLGADSGELFF. The CDR3 region has the DNA TGTGCCAGCAGCTTTTCCCCTTTGGGTGCGGATAGCGGGGAGCTGTTTTTT.

This clonotype appeared many times. Mismatch with germline at one junction end may stem from a read error. The gene calls are TRBV7-2 and TRBJ2-5; TRBD1 is a possible D gene (6 bases). The CDR3 spans 15 residues. Germline V gives CDR1 SGHTA, CDR2 FQGNSA. CDR3 region: CASSSSPVRGQLSDF. The CDR3 region has the DNA TGTGCCAGCAGCTCGTCCCCGGTTCGGGGACAACTGAGTGATTTC.

This clonotype has at least ten counts. The chain combines TRBV19 with TRBJ1-1; D ambiguous. Germline CDR1 and CDR2: LNHDA and SQIVND (reference sequence). V was pared by 10 bases and J by 1 base, with 13 bases between. The CDR3 covers 13 residues. The CDR3 loop reads CATSRLSNTEAFF. CDR3 nucleotides: TGTGCCACCTCGCGCCTTTCGAACACTGAAGCTTTCTTT.

This clonotype was picked up many times. The chain combines TRBV29-1 with TRBJ2-4, with TRBD1 identical over 7 bases. Germline CDR1 reads SQVTM; CDR2 reads ANQGSEA. With 0 bases clipped from V and 8 bases from J, the junction kept 7 bases outside the gene matches. CDR3 length: 14 residues. CDR3 DNA sequence: TGCAGCGTTGAAGATCCTGCGACAGGGCACATTCAGTACTTC. Translating gives CSVEDPATGHIQYF.

With regard to this clonotype: The limits of the CDR3 on the DNA are not certain, so only TCRdb's listed CDR3 is given. The CDR3 loop reads CASSVGTGAYGRAF. J is TRBJ1-2 and V is TRBV11-1; the table's D call, TRBD1, was not checked against the DNA. Germline CDR1 is SGHAT and CDR2 is FQDESV (reference sequence). Termini included, the CDR3 measures 14 amino acids.

This clonotype was recorded many times. The CDR3 DNA sequence: TGCAGCGGGTCGCCTAGCGGGAGTGGGGAGACCCAGTACTTC. Translating it yields CSGSPSGSGETQYF. The chain links TRBV29-1 to TRBJ2-5; 10 nucleotides align to TRBD2. V was pared by 7 bases and J by 5 bases, with 10 bases of the junction left unmatched. Per the germline V gene, CDR1 is SQVTM and CDR2 is ANQGSEA. This CDR3 comprises 14 residues. Together with reference TRBV29-1 and TRBJ2-5, the CDR3 gives the full variable domain: SAVISQKPSRDICQRGTSLTIQCQVDSQVTMMFWYRQQPGQSLTLIATANQGSEATYESGFVIDKFPISRPNLTFSTLTVSNMSPEDSSIYLCSGSPSGSGETQYFGPGTRLLVL.

This clonotype came up many times. V gene TRBV6-1 combines with J gene TRBJ2-7; either TRBD1 or TRBD2 may fit D (5 bases each). This CDR3 contains 14 residues. Trimming pared 8 bases from V and 2 bases from J, leaving 16 bases between. CDR1 is MNHNS, CDR2 SASEGT, per germline. CDR3 protein: CASGGPINPYEQYF. The CDR3 DNA reads as TGTGCCAGCGGGGGACCGATCAATCCCTACGAGCAGTACTTC.

In its sample, this clonotype was seen a few times. The chain uses TRBV9 and TRBJ2-6; 8 nucleotides agree with TRBD2. J gave up 0 bases and V 3 bases, and 11 bases lay outside the gene matches. Germline loops: CDR1 SGDLS, CDR2 YYNGEE. The CDR3 is made up of 19 amino acids. This chain's CDR3 is CASSAAPGTRFSGANVLTF. The CDR3 DNA sequence: TGTGCCAGCAGCGCTGCCCCCGGGACTAGGTTCTCTGGGGCCAACGTCCTGACTTTC.

This clonotype was seen at least ten times. The chain couples TRBV5-1 to TRBJ1-1; D call uncertain. Germline CDR1 is SGHRS and CDR2 is YFSETQ. The CDR3 sequence is 14 residues long. V dropped 0 bases and J dropped 3 bases, with 9 bases sitting between them. CDR3 sequence reads: CASSLVLYDTEAFF. CDR3 DNA: TGCGCCAGCAGCTTGGTGTTGTATGACACTGAAGCTTTCTTT. The full variable domain, rest sourced from reference TRBV5-1 and TRBJ1-1, is KAGVTQTPRYLIKTRGQQVTLSCSPISGHRSVSWYQQTPGQGLQFLFEYFSETQRNKGNFPGRFSGRQFSNSRSEMNVSTLELGDSALYLCASSLVLYDTEAFFGQGTRLTVV.

This clonotype was counted ten times or more. The chain recombines TRBV14 with TRBJ2-1, with D uncertain. Germline V gives CDR1 SGHDN, CDR2 FVKESK. V lost 1 base, J lost 4 bases, and 5 bases lay in between. CDR3 length equals 13 residues. The CDR3: CASSQVRYNEQFF. The CDR3 coding sequence is TGTGCCAGCAGCCAAGTTAGGTACAATGAGCAGTTCTTC.

This clonotype was detected many times. The V and J genes are TRBV12-3 or TRBV12-4 and TRBJ2-5, with D possibly called TRBD1 or TRBD2 (6 bases each). The V gene lost 4 bases and the J gene lost 5 bases, with 14 bases spanning the gap. This CDR3 region has 14 residues. In nucleotides, the CDR3 is TGTGCCAGCAGTTCCCACGGGGGCGGTGAGACCCAGTACTTC. Its protein product is CASSSHGGGETQYF.

This sequence joins TRBV5-1 and TRBJ2-3; tentatively, D is TRBD2 (5 bases). V was trimmed by 4 bases and J by 1 base, leaving 10 bases between them. The CDR3 runs to 14 residues. Germline values: CDR1 SGHRS, CDR2 YFSETQ. The DNA of the CDR3 is TGCGCCAGCAGCCCCCTGAGGGGCACAGATACGCAGTATTTT. Its translation is CASSPLRGTDTQYF.

This clonotype was detected ten times or more. The V call is TRBV28, the J call TRBJ2-5; 8 bases match TRBD1. V trimming: 7 bases; J trimming: 3 bases; junction bases outside the gene matches: 7. CDR3 length: 14 amino acids. Per germline, CDR1 MDHEN and CDR2 SYDVKM. In DNA form, the CDR3 reads TGTGCCAGCACCCCGGGGACAGGTGAAGAGACCCAGTACTTC. It specifies CASTPGTGEETQYF.

Many counts were recorded for this clonotype. This chain uses TRBV6-1 with TRBJ2-7; 7 positions match TRBD1. The V segment lost 6 bases and the J segment 4 bases; nucleotides outside the gene matches: 12. Germline values: CDR1 MNHNS, CDR2 SASEGT. The CDR3 consists of 15 residues. CDR3 loop: CASRATYRGAYEQYF. The CDR3 DNA follows: TGTGCCAGCAGAGCAACTTACAGGGGAGCGTACGAGCAGTACTTC.

This clonotype was counted many times. This chain joins TRBV5-4 and TRBJ2-7, with TRBD2 identical over 10 bases. J was trimmed by 4 bases and V by 0 bases; bases with no gene match: 10. Looked up from germline, CDR1 is SGHNT and CDR2 is YYREEE (reference sequence). There are 17 residues in the CDR3. CDR3 protein: CASSLAEGTSVGYEQYF. CDR3 nucleotides: TGTGCCAGCAGCTTGGCCGAGGGGACTAGCGTAGGATACGAGCAGTACTTC.

A word on this clonotype: A much larger clonotype is one base distant, so this may be a read error. J is TRBJ1-5 and V is TRBV7-9; D gene ambiguous. The closer fit of TRBJ2-3 to the DNA end suggests the J call may be wrong. Germline assignment: CDR1 SEHNR and CDR2 FQNEAQ (reference sequence). The CDR3 is 14 residues long. CDR3 sequence (DNA): TGTGCCAGCAGCTTAGGGAATAGCAATCAGCCCCAGTATTTT. Protein: CASSLGNSNQPQYF.

There are many counts of this clonotype. The chain employs TRBV7-2 and TRBJ2-7; 10 bases match TRBD1. Germline V gives CDR1 SGHTA, CDR2 FQGNSA. V shed 9 bases, J shed 0 bases, and the junction held 8 bases outside the gene matches. This CDR3 is built from 15 residues. CDR3 loop: CASKTGGGSSYEQYF. CDR3 sequence (DNA): TGTGCCAGTAAGACAGGGGGCGGTAGCTCCTACGAGCAGTACTTC.

The J gene is TRBJ1-6, the V gene TRBV12-3 or TRBV12-4; 7 bases are a match to TRBD1. The CDR3 sequence is 14 residues long. V was pared by 4 bases and J by 8 bases, with 5 bases of the junction left unmatched. The CDR3 nucleotides are TGTGCCAGCAGTTACGGGACAGCCTATTCACCCCTCCACTTT. Amino acids: CASSYGTAYSPLHF.

The chain employs TRBV7-9 and TRBJ1-2; TRBD1 aligns across 9 bases. Germline assignment: CDR1 SEHNR and CDR2 FQNEAQ (reference sequence). The CDR3 is 13 residues long. Unmatched junction bases numbered 12, after V lost 6 bases and J lost 13 bases. CDR3 nucleotides: TGTGCCAGCAGGTCTACAGGGGGCCGGTCAGGCACCTTC. Its translation is CASRSTGGRSGTF. Full variable domain (outside the CDR3, taken from reference TRBV7-9 and TRBJ1-2): DTGVSQNPRHKITKRGQNVTFRCDPISEHNRLYWYRQTLGQGPEFLTYFQNEAQLEKSRLLSDRFSAERPKGSFSTLEIQRTEQGDSAMYLCASRSTGGRSGTFGSGTRLTVV.